The clone carrying this T cell receptor beta chain occurred a few times. Its cognate antigen is unknown. This sample was included in a study of T cell repertoires in cytomegalovirus infection. The overall study: HLA-B-restricted CMV epitopes that are well studied were used alongside recently identified HLA-C-restricted ones. Signatures in public TCR beta sequences pointed to both CMV infection and matching HLA type. General observations from the study: Pooled public TCR beta family frequency picked out CMV carriers with the relevant HLA. CMV-specific TCR beta clonotypes restricted by HLA-C dominated the ex vivo response.

The CDR3 covers 14 residues. With 4 bases clipped from V and 3 bases from J, the junction kept 6 bases outside the gene matches. CDR1 and CDR2 from the germline V gene are SGHDN and FVKESK. TCRdb called the reads again in MiXCR, with one record for every CDR3 protein. The sample has hundreds of thousands of distinct CDR3 sequences, around 32% seen once. The rearrangement links TRBV14 to TRBJ2-7, with 7 positions matching TRBD2. The clonotype was recovered from a human donor in good health (CMV status not recorded). Some clones in this sample may be carry-over from other donors' samples. The starting material was cultured CD8+ T cells from PBMCs, obtained from culture after CMV antigen stimulation. The CDR3 region has the DNA TGTGCCAGCAGCCGGGACTACGCCAACTACGAGCAGTACGTC. Encoded protein: CASSRDYANYEQYV.